This T cell receptor beta chain was sequenced for a study of TIL therapy for anti-PD-1-resistant metastatic lung cancer. Study at large: Most patients had lung adenocarcinoma; four tumors were EGFR-mutant, two ALK-rearranged; half smoked currently or formerly. Study conclusions and caveats: Compared with baseline intratumoral T cells, expanded TIL cultures were more clonal and less diverse (around 5.9% vs 31%).

The immunoSEQ assay was v3. Profiled with immunoSEQ multiplex PCR; TCRdb holds only in-frame clones, not every one. Of 25,000 to 30,000 clones in the sample, under 80% were seen once. Deletions cut 4 bases from V and 7 bases from J, with 16 bases between. There are 15 residues in the CDR3. Germline CDR1 is LGHNA and CDR2 is YNFKEQ. Time point defined: pre-treatment sample, taken before nivolumab and TIL therapy. Most excised metastases sampled were pleural nodules or supraclavicular lymph nodes. Adults with stage 4 NSCLC were enrolled in a phase I trial. A word on this clone: Its matching antigen is unknown.

Source: tumor tissue, taken at baseline. This clonotype was obtained from a woman between 25 and 85 years old with non-small cell lung cancer. This chain links TRBV4-2 with TRBJ1-4, with a possible D match to TRBD1 (6 bases). CDR3 in amino acids: CASSLKGGGVEKLFF. The CDR3 DNA follows: TGTGCCAGCAGCCTAAAGGGGGGAGGGGTTGAAAAACTGTTTTTT.